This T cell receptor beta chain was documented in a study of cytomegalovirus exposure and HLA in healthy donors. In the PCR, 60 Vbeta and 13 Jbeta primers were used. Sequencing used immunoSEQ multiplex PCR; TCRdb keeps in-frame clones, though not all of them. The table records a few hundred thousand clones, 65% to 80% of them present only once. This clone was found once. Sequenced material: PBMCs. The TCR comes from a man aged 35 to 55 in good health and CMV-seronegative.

CDR3: CASSQLDSLSLGEQFF. The CDR3 DNA reads TGTGCCAGCAGCCAATTAGACAGTCTGTCACTCGGTGAGCAGTTCTTC. V gene TRBV4-2 combines with J gene TRBJ2-1, with a tentative D call TRBD1 (5 bases). The CDR3 totals 16 residues. Trimming removed 2 bases at V and 9 bases at J, with 20 bases between. Germline values: CDR1 LGHNA, CDR2 YNFKEQ.